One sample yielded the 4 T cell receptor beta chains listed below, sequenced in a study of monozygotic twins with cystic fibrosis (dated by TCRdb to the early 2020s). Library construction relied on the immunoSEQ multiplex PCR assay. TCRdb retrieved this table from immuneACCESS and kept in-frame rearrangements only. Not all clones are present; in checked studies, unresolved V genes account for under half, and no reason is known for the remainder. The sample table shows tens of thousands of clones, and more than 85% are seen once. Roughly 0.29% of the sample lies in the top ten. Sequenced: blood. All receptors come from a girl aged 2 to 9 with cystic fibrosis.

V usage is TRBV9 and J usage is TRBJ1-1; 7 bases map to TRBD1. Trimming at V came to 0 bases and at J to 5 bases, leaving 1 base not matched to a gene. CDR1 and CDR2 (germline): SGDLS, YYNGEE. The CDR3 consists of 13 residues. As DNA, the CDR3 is TGTGCCAGCAGCGTAGAGGGGGCAACTGAAGCTTTCTTT. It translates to CASSVEGATEAFF.

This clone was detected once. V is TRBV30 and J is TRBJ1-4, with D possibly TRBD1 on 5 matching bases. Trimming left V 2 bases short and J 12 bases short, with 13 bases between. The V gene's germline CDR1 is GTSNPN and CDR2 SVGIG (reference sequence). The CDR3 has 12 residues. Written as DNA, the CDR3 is TGTGCCTGGAGTCACGACAGTGGGGAACTGTTTTTT. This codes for CAWSHDSGELFF.

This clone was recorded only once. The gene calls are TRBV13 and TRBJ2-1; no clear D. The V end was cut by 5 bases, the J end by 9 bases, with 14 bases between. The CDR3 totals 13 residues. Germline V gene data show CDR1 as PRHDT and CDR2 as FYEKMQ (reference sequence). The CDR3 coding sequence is TGTGCCAGCAGCCCCTCTGGTGAGATTGAGCAGTTCTTC. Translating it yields CASSPSGEIEQFF.

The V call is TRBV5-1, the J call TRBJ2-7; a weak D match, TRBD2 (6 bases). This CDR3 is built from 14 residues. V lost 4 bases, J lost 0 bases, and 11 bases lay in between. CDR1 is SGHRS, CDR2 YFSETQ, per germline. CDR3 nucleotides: TGCGCCAGCAGCCGGGGACTGGACTCCTACGAGCAGTACTTC. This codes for CASSRGLDSYEQYF. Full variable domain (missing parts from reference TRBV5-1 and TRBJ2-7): KAGVTQTPRYLIKTRGQQVTLSCSPISGHRSVSWYQQTPGQGLQFLFEYFSETQRNKGNFPGRFSGRQFSNSRSEMNVSTLELGDSALYLCASSRGLDSYEQYFGPGTRLTVT.